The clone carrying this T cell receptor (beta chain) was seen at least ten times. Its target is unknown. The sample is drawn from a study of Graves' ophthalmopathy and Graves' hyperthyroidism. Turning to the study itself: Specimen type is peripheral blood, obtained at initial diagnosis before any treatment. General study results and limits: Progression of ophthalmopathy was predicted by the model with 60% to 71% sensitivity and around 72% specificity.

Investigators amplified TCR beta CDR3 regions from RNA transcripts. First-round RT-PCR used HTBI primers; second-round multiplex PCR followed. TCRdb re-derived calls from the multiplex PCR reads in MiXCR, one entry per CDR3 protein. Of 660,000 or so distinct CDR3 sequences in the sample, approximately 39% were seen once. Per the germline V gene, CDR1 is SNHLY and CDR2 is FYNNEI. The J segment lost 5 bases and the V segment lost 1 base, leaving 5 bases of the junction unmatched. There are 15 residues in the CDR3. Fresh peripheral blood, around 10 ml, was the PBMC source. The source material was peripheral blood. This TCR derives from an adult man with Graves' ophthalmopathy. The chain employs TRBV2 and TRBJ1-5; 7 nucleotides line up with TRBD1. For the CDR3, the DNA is TGTGCCAGCAGTGAAGGCGACAGGGAGGATCAGCCCCAGCATTTT. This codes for CASSEGDREDQPQHF.